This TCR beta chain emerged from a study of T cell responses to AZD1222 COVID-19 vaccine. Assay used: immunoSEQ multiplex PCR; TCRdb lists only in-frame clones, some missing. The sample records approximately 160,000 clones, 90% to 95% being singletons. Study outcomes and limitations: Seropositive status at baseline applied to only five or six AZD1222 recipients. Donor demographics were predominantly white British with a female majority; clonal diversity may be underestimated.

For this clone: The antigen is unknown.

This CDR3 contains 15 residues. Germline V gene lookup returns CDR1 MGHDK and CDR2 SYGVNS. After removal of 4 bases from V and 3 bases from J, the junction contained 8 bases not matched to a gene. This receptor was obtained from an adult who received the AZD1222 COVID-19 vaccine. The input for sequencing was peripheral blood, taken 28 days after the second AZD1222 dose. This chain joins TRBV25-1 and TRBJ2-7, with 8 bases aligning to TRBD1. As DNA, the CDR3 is TGTGCCAGCAGTGGCTTCAGGGGGCAAGGCTACGAGCAGTACTTC. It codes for CASSGFRGQGYEQYF.